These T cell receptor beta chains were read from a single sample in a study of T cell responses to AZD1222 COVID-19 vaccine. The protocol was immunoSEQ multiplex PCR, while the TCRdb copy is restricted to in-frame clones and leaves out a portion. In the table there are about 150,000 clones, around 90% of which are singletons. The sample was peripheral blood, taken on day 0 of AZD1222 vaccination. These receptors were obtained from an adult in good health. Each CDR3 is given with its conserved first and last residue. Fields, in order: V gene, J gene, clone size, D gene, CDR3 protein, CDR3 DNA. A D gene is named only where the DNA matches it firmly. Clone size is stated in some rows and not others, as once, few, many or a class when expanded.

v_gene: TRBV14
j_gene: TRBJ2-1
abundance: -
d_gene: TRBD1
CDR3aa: CASSPKGTGPDNEQFF
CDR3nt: TGTGCCAGCAGCCCCAAAGGGACAGGGCCTGACAATGAGCAGTTCTTC

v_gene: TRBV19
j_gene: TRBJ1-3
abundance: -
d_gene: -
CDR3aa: CASSAIPGPGNTIYF
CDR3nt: TGTGCCAGTAGTGCTATTCCGGGACCTGGGAACACCATATATTTT

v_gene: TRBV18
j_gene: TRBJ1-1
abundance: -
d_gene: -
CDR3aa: CASSPRSDGTEAFF
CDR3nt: TGTGCCAGCTCACCACGGTCAGACGGCACTGAAGCTTTCTTT

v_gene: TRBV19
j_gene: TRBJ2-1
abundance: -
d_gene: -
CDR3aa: CASSPRLVRGANEQFF
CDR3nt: TGTGCCAGTAGTCCCCGACTAGTTCGGGGCGCCAATGAGCAGTTCTTC

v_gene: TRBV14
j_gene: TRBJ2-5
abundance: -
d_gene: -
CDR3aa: CASSQETGLAGIQETQYF
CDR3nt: TGTGCCAGCAGCCAAGAAACCGGGCTCGCAGGGATCCAAGAGACCCAGTACTTC

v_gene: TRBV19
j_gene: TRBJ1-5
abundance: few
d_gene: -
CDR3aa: CASRQGSGNQPQHF
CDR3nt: TGTGCCAGTAGGCAGGGGTCCGGCAATCAGCCCCAGCATTTT

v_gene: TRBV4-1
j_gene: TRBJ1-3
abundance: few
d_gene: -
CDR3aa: CASSQEGSYSGNTIYF
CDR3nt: TGCGCCAGCAGCCAAGAGGGCAGTTACTCTGGAAACACCATATATTTT

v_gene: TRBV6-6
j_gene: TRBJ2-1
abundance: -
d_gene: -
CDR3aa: CASTQGKEQFF
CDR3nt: TGTGCCAGCACTCAGGGGAAAGAGCAGTTCTTC

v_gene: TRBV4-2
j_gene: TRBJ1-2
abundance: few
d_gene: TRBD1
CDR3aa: CASSQDGTGGSYGYTF
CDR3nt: TGTGCCAGCAGCCAAGACGGGACAGGGGGATCCTATGGCTACACCTTC

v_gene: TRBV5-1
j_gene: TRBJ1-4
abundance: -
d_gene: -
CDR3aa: CASSLGGSPGEKLFF
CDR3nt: TGCGCCAGCAGCTTGGGTGGCAGTCCCGGGGAAAAACTGTTTTTT

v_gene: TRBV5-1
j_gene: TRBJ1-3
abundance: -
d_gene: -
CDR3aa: CASSLVGNTIYF
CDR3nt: TGCGCCAGCAGCTTGGTCGGAAACACCATATATTTT

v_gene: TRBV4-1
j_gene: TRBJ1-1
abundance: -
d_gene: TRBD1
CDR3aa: CASNGQGALTEAFF
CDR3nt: TGCGCCAGCAACGGACAGGGGGCGCTTACTGAAGCTTTCTTT

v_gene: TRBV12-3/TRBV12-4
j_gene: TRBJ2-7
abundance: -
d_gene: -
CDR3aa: CASSDNYEQYF
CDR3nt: TGTGCCAGCAGTGATAACTACGAGCAGTACTTC

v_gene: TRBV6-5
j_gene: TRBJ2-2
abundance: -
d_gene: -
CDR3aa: CASRRTATGELFF
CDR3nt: TGTGCCAGCAGGCGGACAGCCACCGGGGAGCTGTTTTTT

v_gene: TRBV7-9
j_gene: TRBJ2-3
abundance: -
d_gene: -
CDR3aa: CASSAGASTDTQYF
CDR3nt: TGTGCCAGCAGTGCGGGGGCTAGCACAGATACGCAGTATTTT

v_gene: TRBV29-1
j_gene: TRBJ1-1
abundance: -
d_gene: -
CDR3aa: CSVGEGDTEAFF
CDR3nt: TGCAGCGTTGGGGAAGGCGACACTGAAGCTTTCTTT

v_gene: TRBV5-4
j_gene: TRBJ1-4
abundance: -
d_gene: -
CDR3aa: CASSLGEGWANEKLFF
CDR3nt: TGTGCCAGCAGCTTGGGGGAGGGCTGGGCTAATGAAAAACTGTTTTTT

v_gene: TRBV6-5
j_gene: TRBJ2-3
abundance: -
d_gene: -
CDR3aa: CASSLRSSTDTQYF
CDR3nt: TGTGCCAGCAGTTTGCGCTCTAGCACAGATACGCAGTATTTT

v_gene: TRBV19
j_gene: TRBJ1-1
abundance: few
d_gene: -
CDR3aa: CASTRQENTEAFF
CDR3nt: TGTGCCAGTACCAGACAGGAGAACACTGAAGCTTTCTTT

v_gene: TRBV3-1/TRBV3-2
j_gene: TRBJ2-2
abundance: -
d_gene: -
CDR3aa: CASSQDGIRGTGELFF
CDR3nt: TGTGCCAGCAGCCAAGATGGGATTCGAGGCACCGGGGAGCTGTTTTTT

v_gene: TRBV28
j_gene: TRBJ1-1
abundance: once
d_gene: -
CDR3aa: CASSPGGGGNTEAFF
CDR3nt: TGTGCCAGCAGTCCTGGGGGAGGTGGGAACACTGAAGCTTTCTTT

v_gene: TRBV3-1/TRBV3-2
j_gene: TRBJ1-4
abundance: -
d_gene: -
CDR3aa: CASSPRGAANEKLFF
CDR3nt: TGTGCCAGCAGCCCGCGGGGGGCGGCTAATGAAAAACTGTTTTTT

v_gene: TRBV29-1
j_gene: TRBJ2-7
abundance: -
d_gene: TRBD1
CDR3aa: CSVTLSGQGLYEQYF
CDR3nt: TGCAGCGTAACCCTGTCGGGACAGGGTTTGTACGAGCAGTACTTC

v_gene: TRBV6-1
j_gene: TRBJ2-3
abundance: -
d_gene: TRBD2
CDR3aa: CASSAAGGYTQYF
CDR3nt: TGTGCCAGCAGTGCAGCGGGAGGATATACGCAGTATTTT

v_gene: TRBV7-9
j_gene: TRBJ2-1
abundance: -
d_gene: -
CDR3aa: CASSREFEQFF
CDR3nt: TGTGCCAGCAGCCGGGAATTTGAGCAGTTCTTC

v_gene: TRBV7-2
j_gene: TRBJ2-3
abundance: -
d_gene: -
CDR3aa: CASSLIGSTDTQYF
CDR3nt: TGTGCCAGCAGCTTAATTGGCTCAACAGATACGCAGTATTTT

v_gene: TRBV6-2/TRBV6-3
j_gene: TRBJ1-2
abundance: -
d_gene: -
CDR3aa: CASSWGARPGYTF
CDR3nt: TGTGCCAGCAGTTGGGGGGCCCGTCCGGGCTACACCTTC

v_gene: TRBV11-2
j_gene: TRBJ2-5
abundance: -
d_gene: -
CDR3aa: CASSLGIGPQETQYF
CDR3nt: TGTGCCAGCAGCTTAGGGATCGGGCCCCAAGAGACCCAGTACTTC

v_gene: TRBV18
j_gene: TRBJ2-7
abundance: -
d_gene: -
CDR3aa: CASSPESVGKQYF
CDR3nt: TGTGCCAGCTCACCAGAAAGTGTCGGCAAGCAGTACTTC

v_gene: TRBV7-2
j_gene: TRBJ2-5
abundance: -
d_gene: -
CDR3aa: CASSLDSRETQYF
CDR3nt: TGTGCCAGCAGCTTGGATTCAAGAGAGACCCAGTACTTC

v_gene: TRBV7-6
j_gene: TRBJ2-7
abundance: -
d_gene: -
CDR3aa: CASSSLGGYEQYF
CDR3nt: TGTGCCAGCAGCTCCCTTGGGGGCTACGAGCAGTACTTC

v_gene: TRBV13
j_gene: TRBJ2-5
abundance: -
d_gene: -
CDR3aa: CASSLGLQYQETQYF
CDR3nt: TGTGCCAGCAGCTTAGGTCTGCAGTACCAAGAGACCCAGTACTTC

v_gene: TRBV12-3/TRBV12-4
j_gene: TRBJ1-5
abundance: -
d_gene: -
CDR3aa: CASSLGDQPQHF
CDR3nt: TGTGCCAGCAGTTTGGGCGATCAGCCCCAGCATTTT

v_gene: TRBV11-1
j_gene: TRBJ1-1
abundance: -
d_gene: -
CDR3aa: CASSLDAGSTTEAFF
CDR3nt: TGTGCCAGCAGCTTAGACGCAGGGTCGACCACTGAAGCTTTCTTT

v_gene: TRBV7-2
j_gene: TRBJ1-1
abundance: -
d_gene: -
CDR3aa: CASSLEGRLTTEAFF
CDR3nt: TGTGCCAGCAGCTTAGAGGGCAGACTCACGACTGAAGCTTTCTTT

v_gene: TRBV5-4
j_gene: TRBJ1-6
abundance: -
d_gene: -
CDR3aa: CASSRDGENSPLHF
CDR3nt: TGTGCCAGCAGCCGGGACGGAGAAAATTCACCCCTCCACTTT

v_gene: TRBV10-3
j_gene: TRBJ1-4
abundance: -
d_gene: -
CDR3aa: CAISEDRNEKLFF
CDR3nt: TGTGCCATCAGTGAAGACAGAAATGAAAAACTGTTTTTT

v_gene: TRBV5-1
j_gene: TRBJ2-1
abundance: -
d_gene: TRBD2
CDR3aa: CASSSSSGEIPNEQFF
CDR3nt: TGCGCCAGCAGCTCATCTAGCGGGGAGATACCCAATGAGCAGTTCTTC

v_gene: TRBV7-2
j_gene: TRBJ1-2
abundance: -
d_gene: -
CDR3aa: CASSILPGSNYGYTF
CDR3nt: TGTGCCAGCAGCATCTTGCCGGGATCAAACTATGGCTACACCTTC

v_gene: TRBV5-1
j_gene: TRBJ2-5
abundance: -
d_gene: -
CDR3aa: CASSTAAGAGETQYF
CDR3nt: TGCGCCAGCAGCACGGCGGCGGGGGCCGGAGAGACCCAGTACTTC

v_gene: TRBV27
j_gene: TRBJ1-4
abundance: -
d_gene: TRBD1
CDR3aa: CASSPRQGPTTNEKLFF
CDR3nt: TGTGCCAGCAGTCCACGACAGGGGCCCACAACTAATGAAAAACTGTTTTTT

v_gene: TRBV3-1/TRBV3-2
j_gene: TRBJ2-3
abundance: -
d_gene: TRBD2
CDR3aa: CASSQDQRRGVRTDTQYF
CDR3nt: TGTGCCAGCAGCCAAGATCAGAGGCGGGGGGTTCGCACAGATACGCAGTATTTT

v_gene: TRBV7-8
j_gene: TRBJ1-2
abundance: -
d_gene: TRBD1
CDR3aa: CASSSDRVGGYTF
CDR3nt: TGTGCCAGCAGCTCCGACAGGGTGGGGGGCTACACCTTC

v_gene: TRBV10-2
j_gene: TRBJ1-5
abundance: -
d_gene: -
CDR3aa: CATLREGFNQPQHF
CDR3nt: TGCGCCACTCTACGGGAGGGCTTCAATCAGCCCCAGCATTTT

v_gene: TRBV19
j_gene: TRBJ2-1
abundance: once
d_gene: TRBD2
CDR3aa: CATNGGAVGNEQFF
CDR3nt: TGTGCCACCAACGGGGGGGCAGTGGGGAATGAGCAGTTCTTC

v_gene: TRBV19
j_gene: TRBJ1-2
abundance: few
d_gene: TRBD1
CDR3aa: CASSIASGGIYGYTF
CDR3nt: TGTGCCAGTAGTATAGCGTCAGGGGGGATCTATGGCTACACCTTC

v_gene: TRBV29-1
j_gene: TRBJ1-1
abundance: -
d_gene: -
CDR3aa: CSASEGASTEAFF
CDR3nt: TGCAGCGCCTCTGAAGGGGCTTCCACTGAAGCTTTCTTT